One and the same sample provided the 18 T cell receptor beta chains below, sequenced in a study of vaccination effects on CD4 cells after COVID-19. Antigens of these TCRs are unknown. CD4+ T cells specific for antigen were expanded with viral peptide pools by the ViraFEST assay before sequencing. Having been cultured for roughly 10 days, the cells underwent CD4+ T cell isolation. This individual contracted SARS-CoV-2 between March and December 2020, as verified by PCR. Clones were sequenced by immunoSEQ multiplex PCR, and TCRdb holds only the in-frame ones, with some missing. Of 55,000 to 90,000 clones in the sample, roughly 73% were seen once. The sample was CD4+ T cells from PBMCs cultured with HIV peptides, taken before COVID-19 vaccination. Subset denoted: HIV-1 Nef peptide pool negative control/reference culture. The receptor set was obtained from a human donor who had a prior SARS-CoV-2 infection.

The V call is TRBV7-2, the J call TRBJ2-5, with D possibly matching TRBD2 (6 bases). The CDR3 runs to 13 residues. CDR1 SGHTA and CDR2 FQGNSA come from the germline V gene. V lost 3 bases and J lost 5, with 10 bases in between. The CDR3 sequence is CASSLTSRETQYF. The CDR3 bases are TGTGCCAGCAGCTTGACTAGTCGGGAGACCCAGTACTTC.

This clone was counted only a few times. The genes are TRBV6-5 and TRBJ1-2, with a weak D call TRBD1 (6 bases). Germline V gene lookup returns CDR1 MNHEY and CDR2 SVGAGI. This CDR3 contains 16 residues. V dropped 0 bases and J dropped 3 bases, with 14 bases sitting between them. The CDR3 nucleotides are TGTGCCAGCAGTTACTCGGGCGGGGGGCCGTACTATGGCTACACCTTC. It specifies CASSYSGGGPYYGYTF.

The chain joins TRBV11-2 to TRBJ2-3; either TRBD1 or TRBD2 may fit D (5 bases each). V was shortened by 3 bases and J by 5 bases, with 18 bases between the two germline ends. There are 16 residues in the CDR3. The germline V gene encodes CDR1 SGHAT and CDR2 FQNNGV. This chain's CDR3 is CASSLDLGEWGDTQYF. DNA for the CDR3: TGTGCCAGCAGCTTGGATCTGGGGGAGTGGGGAGATACGCAGTATTTT.

The chain employs TRBV29-1 and TRBJ2-7; 7 nucleotides match TRBD2. Germline V gene lookup returns CDR1 SQVTM and CDR2 ANQGSEA. This CDR3 contains 11 residues. V trimming: 5 bases; J trimming: 5 bases; junction bases outside the gene matches: 3. CDR3 DNA sequence: TGCAGCGTTCGAACTAGCGACGAGCAGTACTTC. It is translated as CSVRTSDEQYF.

This clone was seen more than once but under ten times. V and J are TRBV14 and TRBJ2-7, with unresolved D. V shed 3 bases and J shed 1 base, with 10 bases lying between them. Germline CDR1 and CDR2: SGHDN and FVKESK. The CDR3 covers 14 residues. The DNA of the CDR3 is TGTGCCAGCAGCCATTGGCGCAGTTCCTACGAGCAGTACTTC. Its translation: CASSHWRSSYEQYF.

This clone was counted a single time. The chain carries TRBV5-1 and TRBJ2-7; 10 nucleotides match TRBD2. CDR1 is SGHRS and CDR2 is YFSETQ in the germline V gene. The CDR3 is 16 residues long. The ends lost 0 bases at V and 4 bases at J; junction bases unmatched: 7. The CDR3 DNA sequence: TGCGCCAGCAGCTTGGACCCTAGCGGGAGATATTACGAGCAGTACTTC. It is translated as CASSLDPSGRYYEQYF.

In regard to this clone: The junction and the germline gene differ at one end; a read error may be behind it. V usage is TRBV7-7 and J usage is TRBJ2-1; D is unresolved. The CDR3 has 15 residues. CDR1 and CDR2 (germline): SSHAT, FNYEAQ (reference sequence). The CDR3 loop is CASSFPRGRINEQFF. The CDR3, as DNA: TGTGCTAGCAGCTTTCCCCGCGGACGGATCAATGAGCAGTTCTTC.

This clone occurred a few times. The chain joins TRBV5-1 to TRBJ2-1; the D gene is possibly TRBD2 (5 bases). The CDR3 contains 15 residues. CDR1 is SGHRS, CDR2 YFSETQ, per germline. Trimming cost V 1 base and J 6 bases, with 14 bases left between them. The CDR3 nucleotides read TGCGCCAGCAGCTTGTTCCTAGCTTGGTCCAATGAGCAGTTCTTC. This encodes CASSLFLAWSNEQFF.

This clone was recorded once. The chain has TRBV7-8 and TRBJ1-3; weak D call: TRBD1 (5 bases). V dropped 2 bases and J dropped 3 bases, with 14 bases sitting between them. CDR1 SGHVS and CDR2 FQNEAQ come from the germline V gene. The CDR3 is 16 amino acids. This CDR3 is CASSLRGEGGGNTIYF. In DNA, the CDR3 is TGTGCCAGCAGCTTACGGGGGGAAGGCGGTGGAAACACCATATATTTT.

V and J are TRBV25-1 and TRBJ1-1; tentative D call: TRBD1 (5 bases). Per germline, CDR1 MGHDK and CDR2 SYGVNS. The CDR3 runs to 13 residues. Trimming stripped 5 bases from V and 3 bases from J, with 10 bases between. CDR3 residues: CASSFGGYTEAFF. CDR3 bases: TGTGCCAGCAGTTTCGGGGGGTACACTGAAGCTTTCTTT.

This chain uses TRBV5-5 with TRBJ2-1; weak D call: TRBD1 (5 bases). V gave up 3 bases and J gave up 0 bases, with 13 bases separating them. CDR1 is SGHKS, CDR2 YYEKEE, per germline (reference sequence). The CDR3 runs to 16 residues. The CDR3 reads CASSYGTGLSYNEQFF. Written as DNA, the CDR3 is TGTGCCAGCAGCTATGGAACAGGCCTCTCCTACAATGAGCAGTTCTTC.

The rearrangement links TRBV9 to TRBJ2-5, with a possible D match to TRBD1 (5 bases). This CDR3 contains 15 residues. Germline V gene lookup returns CDR1 SGDLS and CDR2 YYNGEE. V was clipped by 0 bases and J by 5 bases, with 14 bases between them. The CDR3 DNA follows: TGTGCCAGCAGCGTAGTAGGGGTGGGTGAGGAGACCCAGTACTTC. Translated, it gives CASSVVGVGEETQYF.

The V call is TRBV5-1, the J call TRBJ1-2, with D maybe TRBD1 (5 bases). Germline V gene lookup returns CDR1 SGHRS and CDR2 YFSETQ. V shed 0 bases and J shed 5 bases, with 11 bases lying between them. CDR3 length equals 14 residues. CDR3 nucleotides: TGCGCCAGCAGCTTGGTGACAGTGGCTTATGGCTACACCTTC. It codes for CASSLVTVAYGYTF. The complete variable domain, with remaining parts taken from reference TRBV5-1 and TRBJ1-2, reads KAGVTQTPRYLIKTRGQQVTLSCSPISGHRSVSWYQQTPGQGLQFLFEYFSETQRNKGNFPGRFSGRQFSNSRSEMNVSTLELGDSALYLCASSLVTVAYGYTFGSGTRLTVV.

The chain carries TRBV5-1 and TRBJ1-2; the D gene is possibly TRBD1 (6 bases). V lost 5 bases and J lost 8, with 19 bases in between. The CDR3 runs to 14 residues. The germline CDR1 and CDR2 sequences are SGHRS and YFSETQ. The CDR3 sequence is CASRRDIADSGYTF. The CDR3 DNA follows: TGCGCCAGCAGACGGGACATCGCCGATTCGGGCTACACCTTC.

The rearrangement uses TRBV15 and TRBJ1-2; 7 bases are a match to TRBD1. Germline V gene lookup returns CDR1 LNHNV and CDR2 YYDKDF (reference sequence). The J segment lost 12 bases and the V segment lost 1 base, leaving 14 bases of the junction unmatched. This CDR3 has 15 amino acids. CDR3 coding DNA: TGTGCCACCAGCAGAGTTGAGGATGTTACAGGGGAGGACACCTTC. Its translation: CATSRVEDVTGEDTF. The full variable domain, in which reference TRBV15 and TRBJ1-2 provide the parts outside the CDR3, is DAMVIQNPRYQVTQFGKPVTLSCSQTLNHNVMYWYQQKSSQAPKLLFHYYDKDFNNEADTPDNFQSRRPNTSFCFLDIRSPGLGDTAMYLCATSRVEDVTGEDTFGSGTRLTVV.

The V gene is TRBV5-5, the J gene TRBJ1-2; no firm D call. Trimming stripped 5 bases from V and 6 bases from J, with 20 bases between. Germline V lookup: CDR1 SGHKS, CDR2 YYEKEE (reference sequence). This CDR3 comprises 15 residues. CDR3 in amino acids: CASSQSPRTSNGYTF. The DNA for the CDR3 is TGTGCCAGCAGTCAAAGCCCCCGGACGTCAAATGGCTACACCTTC.

The chain uses TRBV5-1 and TRBJ1-1, with D unclear. Germline V lookup: CDR1 SGHRS, CDR2 YFSETQ. This CDR3 contains 14 residues. The germline V and J ends were trimmed by 5 bases and 2 bases, with 13 bases remaining between them. The CDR3 protein is CASREWNLNTEAFF. CDR3 in DNA: TGCGCCAGCAGAGAGTGGAACCTTAACACTGAAGCTTTCTTT.

The chain couples TRBV9 to TRBJ2-1, with TRBD1 matching over 7 bases. The V gene's germline CDR1 is SGDLS and CDR2 YYNGEE. This CDR3 contains 15 residues. Unmatched junction bases numbered 6, after V lost 4 bases and J lost 2 bases. The CDR3 DNA reads as TGTGCCAGCAGCCCCGACAGGGTACCCTACAATGAGCAGTTCTTC. Translation: CASSPDRVPYNEQFF.